Listed here are 5 T cell receptor beta chains from one sample, sequenced in a study of shared clonotypes between healthy human individuals. The table came from immunoSEQ multiplex PCR; TCRdb's copy has only in-frame clones and leaves some out. The table includes under 2.5 million clones, less than 95% detected once. Sequenced input: naive CD4+ T cells from PBMCs. As for subset: CD45RA+ positively selected. These receptors were taken from a man aged 18 to 30 in good health. Some clones in this sample may be carry-over from other donors' samples.

V gene TRBV9 combines with J gene TRBJ2-3; D is possibly TRBD2 (5 bases). Germline V gene lookup returns CDR1 SGDLS and CDR2 YYNGEE. The V and J ends lost 3 bases and 1 base respectively, with 12 bases between them. The CDR3 consists of 15 residues. The CDR3 bases are TGTGCCAGCAGCGCCGGCGGGCGAGGCACAGATACGCAGTATTTT. Protein sequence: CASSAGGRGTDTQYF.

The V and J genes are TRBV7-9 and TRBJ2-7, with a possible D match to TRBD1 (6 bases). CDR3 length equals 14 residues. V lost 9 bases to trimming and J lost 2 bases, with 17 bases between them. Per the germline V gene, CDR1 is SEHNR and CDR2 is FQNEAQ (reference sequence). The CDR3 loop is CASSPPRDTYEQYF. The CDR3 bases are TGTGCCAGTTCACCCCCCCGGGACACCTACGAGCAGTACTTC. Looking up the rest from reference TRBV7-9 and TRBJ2-7 gives the full variable domain: DTGVSQNPRHKITKRGQNVTFRCDPISEHNRLYWYRQTLGQGPEFLTYFQNEAQLEKSRLLSDRFSAERPKGSFSTLEIQRTEQGDSAMYLCASSPPRDTYEQYFGPGTRLTVT.

In DNA form, the CDR3 reads TGTGCCAGCAGCCCTAGCGGAGGGTCTGGGAATGAGCAGTTCTTC. Its protein is CASSPSGGSGNEQFF. The chain carries TRBV5-4 and TRBJ2-1; 7 positions match TRBD2. The CDR3 spans 15 residues. Germline CDR1 SGHNT, CDR2 YYREEE (reference sequence). The trim removed 4 bases at V and 7 bases at J, leaving 11 bases unmatched. Using reference TRBV5-4 and TRBJ2-1 for the parts outside the CDR3, the full variable domain is ETGVTQSPTHLIKTRGQQVTLRCSSQSGHNTVSWYQQALGQGPQFIFQYYREEENGRGNFPPRFSGLQFPNYSSELNVNALELDDSALYLCASSPSGGSGNEQFFGPGTRLTVL.

The chain uses TRBV6-6 and TRBJ2-2; D is possibly TRBD2 (6 bases). Germline assignment: CDR1 MNHNY and CDR2 SVGAGI (reference sequence). The CDR3 totals 15 residues. Trimming stripped 0 bases from V and 6 bases from J, with 11 bases between. The DNA for the CDR3 is TGTGCCAGCAGTTACTCGTCGGGGGTCGCCGGGGAGCTGTTTTTT. This codes for CASSYSSGVAGELFF.

The chain uses TRBV5-1 and TRBJ1-3, with 7 bases aligning to TRBD1. The germline V gene encodes CDR1 SGHRS and CDR2 YFSETQ. J gave up 2 bases and V 3 bases, and 8 bases lay outside the gene matches. This CDR3 comprises 16 residues. CDR3 protein: CASSSQGTFAGNTIYF. CDR3 nucleotides: TGCGCCAGCAGCTCACAGGGGACTTTCGCTGGAAACACCATATATTTT.